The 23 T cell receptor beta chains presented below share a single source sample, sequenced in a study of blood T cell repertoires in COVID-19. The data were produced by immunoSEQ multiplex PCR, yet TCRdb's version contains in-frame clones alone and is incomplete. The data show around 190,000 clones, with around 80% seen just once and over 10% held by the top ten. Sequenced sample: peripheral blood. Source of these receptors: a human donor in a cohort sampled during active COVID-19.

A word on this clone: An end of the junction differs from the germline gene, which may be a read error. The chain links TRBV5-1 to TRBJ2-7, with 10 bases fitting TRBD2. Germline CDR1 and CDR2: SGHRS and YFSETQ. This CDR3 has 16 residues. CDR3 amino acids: CASSLALAGASHEQYF. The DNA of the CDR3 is TGCGCCAGCAGCTTGGCGCTAGCGGGAGCCTCCCACGAGCAGTACTTC.

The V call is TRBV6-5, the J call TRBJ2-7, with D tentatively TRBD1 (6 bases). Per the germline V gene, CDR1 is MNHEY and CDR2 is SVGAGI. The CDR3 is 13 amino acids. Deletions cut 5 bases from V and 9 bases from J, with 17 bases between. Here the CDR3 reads CASSTGGDVRQYF. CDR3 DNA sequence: TGTGCCAGCAGTACTGGGGGCGACGTCCGGCAGTACTTC.

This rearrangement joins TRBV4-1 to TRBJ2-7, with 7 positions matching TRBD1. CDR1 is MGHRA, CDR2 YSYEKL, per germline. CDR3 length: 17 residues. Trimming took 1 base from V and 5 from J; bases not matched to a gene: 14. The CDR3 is CASSQAVRQGHGDEQYF. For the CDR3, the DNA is TGCGCCAGCAGCCAAGCGGTTAGACAGGGCCACGGCGACGAGCAGTACTTC.

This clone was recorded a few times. The CDR3 nucleotides are TGCGCCAGCAGCTTAGGGGGAACAGCGAACACCGGGGAGCTGTTTTTT. It yields the protein CASSLGGTANTGELFF. The chain combines TRBV10-1 with TRBJ2-2; D possibly corresponds to TRBD1 (6 bases). This CDR3 comprises 16 residues. Germline assignment: CDR1 WNHNN and CDR2 SYGVQD (reference sequence). The ends were cut back, 6 bases at V and 0 bases at J, with 14 bases in the middle.

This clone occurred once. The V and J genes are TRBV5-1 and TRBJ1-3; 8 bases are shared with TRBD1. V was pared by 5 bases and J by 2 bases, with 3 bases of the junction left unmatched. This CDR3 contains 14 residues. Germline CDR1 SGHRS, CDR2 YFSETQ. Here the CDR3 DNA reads TGCGCCAGCAGTTCCAGGGGGCCTGGAAACACCATATATTTT. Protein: CASSSRGPGNTIYF.

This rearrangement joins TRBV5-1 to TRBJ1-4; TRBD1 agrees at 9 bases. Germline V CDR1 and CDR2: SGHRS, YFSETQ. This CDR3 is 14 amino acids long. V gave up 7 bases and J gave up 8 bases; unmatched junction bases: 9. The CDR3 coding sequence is TGCGCCAGCTCCCTGGGACAGGGACAGGAAAAACTGTTTTTT. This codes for CASSLGQGQEKLFF.

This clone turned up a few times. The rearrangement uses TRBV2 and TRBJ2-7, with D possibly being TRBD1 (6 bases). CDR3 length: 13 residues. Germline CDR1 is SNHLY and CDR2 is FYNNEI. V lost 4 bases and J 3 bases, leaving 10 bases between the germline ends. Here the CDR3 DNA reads TGTGCCAGCAGTGCACAGGGTAGCTACGAGCAGTACTTC. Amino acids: CASSAQGSYEQYF.

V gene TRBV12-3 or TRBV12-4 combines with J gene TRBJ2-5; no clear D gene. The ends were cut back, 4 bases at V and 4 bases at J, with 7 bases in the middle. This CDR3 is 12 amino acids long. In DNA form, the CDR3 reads TGTGCCAGCAGTTATTACGGAGAGACCCAGTACTTC. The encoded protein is CASSYYGETQYF.

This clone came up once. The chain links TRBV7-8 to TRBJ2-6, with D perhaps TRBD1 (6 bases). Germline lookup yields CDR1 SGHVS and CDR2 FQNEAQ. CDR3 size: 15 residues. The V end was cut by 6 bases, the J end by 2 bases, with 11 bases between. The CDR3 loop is CASSLTGTGANVLTF. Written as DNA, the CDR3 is TGTGCCAGCAGTCTCACAGGGACTGGGGCCAACGTCCTGACTTTC.

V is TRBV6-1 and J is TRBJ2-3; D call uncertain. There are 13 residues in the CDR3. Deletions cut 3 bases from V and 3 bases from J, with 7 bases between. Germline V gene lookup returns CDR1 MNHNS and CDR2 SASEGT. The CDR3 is CASSEHWTDTQYF. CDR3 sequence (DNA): TGTGCCAGCAGTGAGCACTGGACAGATACGCAGTATTTT.

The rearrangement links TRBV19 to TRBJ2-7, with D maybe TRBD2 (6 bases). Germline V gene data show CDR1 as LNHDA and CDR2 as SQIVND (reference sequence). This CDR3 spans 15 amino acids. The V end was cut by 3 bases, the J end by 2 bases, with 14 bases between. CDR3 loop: CASSIWRDRPYEQYF. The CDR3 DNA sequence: TGTGCCAGTAGTATTTGGAGGGACCGTCCCTACGAGCAGTACTTC. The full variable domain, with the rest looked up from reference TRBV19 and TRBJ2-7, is DGGITQSPKYLFRKEGQNVTLSCEQNLNHDAMYWYRQDPGQGLRLIYYSQIVNDFQKGDIAEGYSVSREKKESFPLTVTSAQKNPTAFYLCASSIWRDRPYEQYFGPGTRLTVT.

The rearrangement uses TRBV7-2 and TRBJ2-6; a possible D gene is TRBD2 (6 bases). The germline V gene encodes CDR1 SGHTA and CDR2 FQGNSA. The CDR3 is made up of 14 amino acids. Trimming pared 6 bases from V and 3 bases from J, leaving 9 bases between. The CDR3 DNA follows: TGTGCCAGCAGACGGGACTTTGGGGCCAACGTCCTGACTTTC. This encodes CASRRDFGANVLTF.

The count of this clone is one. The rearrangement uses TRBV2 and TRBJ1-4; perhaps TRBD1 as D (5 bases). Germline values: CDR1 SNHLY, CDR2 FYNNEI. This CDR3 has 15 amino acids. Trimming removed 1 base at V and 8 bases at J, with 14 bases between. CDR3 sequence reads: CASSEGRGLGEKLFF. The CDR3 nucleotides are TGTGCCAGCAGTGAAGGGAGGGGCCTTGGGGAAAAACTGTTTTTT.

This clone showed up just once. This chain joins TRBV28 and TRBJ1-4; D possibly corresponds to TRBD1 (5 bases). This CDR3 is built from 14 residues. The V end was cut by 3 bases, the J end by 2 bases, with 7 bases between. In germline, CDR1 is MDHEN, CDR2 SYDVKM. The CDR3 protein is CASSLGGTNEKLFF. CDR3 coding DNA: TGTGCCAGCAGTTTGGGGGGGACTAATGAAAAACTGTTTTTT.

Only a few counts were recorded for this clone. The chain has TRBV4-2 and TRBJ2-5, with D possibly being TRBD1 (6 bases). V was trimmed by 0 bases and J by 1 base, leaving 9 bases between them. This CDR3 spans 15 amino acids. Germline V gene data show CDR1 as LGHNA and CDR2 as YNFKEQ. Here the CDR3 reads CASSQDWGPQETQYF. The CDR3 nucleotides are TGTGCCAGCAGCCAAGATTGGGGGCCCCAAGAGACCCAGTACTTC.

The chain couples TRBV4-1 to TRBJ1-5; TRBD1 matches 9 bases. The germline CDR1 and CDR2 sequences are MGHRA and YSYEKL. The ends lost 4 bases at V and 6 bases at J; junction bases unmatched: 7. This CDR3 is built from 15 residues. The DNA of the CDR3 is TGCGCCAGCAGCCGAACAGGGGGCCTACCTCAGCCCCAGCATTTT. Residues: CASSRTGGLPQPQHF.

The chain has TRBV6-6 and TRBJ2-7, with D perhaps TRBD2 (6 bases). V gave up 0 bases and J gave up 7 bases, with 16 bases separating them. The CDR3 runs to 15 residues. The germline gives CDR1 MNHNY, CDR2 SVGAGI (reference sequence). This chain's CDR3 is CASSYSSGVGREQYF. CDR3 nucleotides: TGTGCCAGCAGTTACTCCTCGGGGGTGGGCAGGGAGCAGTACTTC.

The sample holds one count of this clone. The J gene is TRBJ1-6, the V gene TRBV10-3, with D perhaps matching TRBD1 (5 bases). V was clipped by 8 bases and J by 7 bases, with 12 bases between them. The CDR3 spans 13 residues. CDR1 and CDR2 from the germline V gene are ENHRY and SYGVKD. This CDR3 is CAIGSGPNSPLHF. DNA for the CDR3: TGTGCCATCGGGTCAGGGCCAAATTCACCCCTCCACTTT.

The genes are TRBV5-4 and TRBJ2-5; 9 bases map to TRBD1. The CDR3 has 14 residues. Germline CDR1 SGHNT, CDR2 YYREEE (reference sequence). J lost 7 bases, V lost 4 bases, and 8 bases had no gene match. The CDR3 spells CASSHWDREGTQYF. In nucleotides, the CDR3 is TGTGCCAGCAGCCATTGGGACAGGGAGGGGACCCAGTACTTC.

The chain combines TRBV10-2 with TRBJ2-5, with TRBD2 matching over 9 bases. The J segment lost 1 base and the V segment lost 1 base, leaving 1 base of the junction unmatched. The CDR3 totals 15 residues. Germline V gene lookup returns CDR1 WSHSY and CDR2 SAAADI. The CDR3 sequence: CASSEWGLAQETQYF. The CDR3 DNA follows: TGCGCCAGCAGTGAGTGGGGACTAGCCCAAGAGACCCAGTACTTC.

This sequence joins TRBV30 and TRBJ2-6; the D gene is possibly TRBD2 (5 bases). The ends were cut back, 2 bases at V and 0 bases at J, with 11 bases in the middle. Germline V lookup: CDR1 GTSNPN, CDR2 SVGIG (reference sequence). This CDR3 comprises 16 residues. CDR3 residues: CAWSPGFNSGANVLTF. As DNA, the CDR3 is TGTGCCTGGAGTCCGGGGTTCAACTCTGGGGCCAACGTCCTGACTTTC.

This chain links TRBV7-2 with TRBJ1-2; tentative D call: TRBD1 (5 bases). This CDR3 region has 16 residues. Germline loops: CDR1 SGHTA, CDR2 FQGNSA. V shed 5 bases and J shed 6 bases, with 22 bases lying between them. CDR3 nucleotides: TGTGCCAGCAGCAAAATTCTGGGGCCAGCGTGGGATGGCTACACCTTC. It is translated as CASSKILGPAWDGYTF.

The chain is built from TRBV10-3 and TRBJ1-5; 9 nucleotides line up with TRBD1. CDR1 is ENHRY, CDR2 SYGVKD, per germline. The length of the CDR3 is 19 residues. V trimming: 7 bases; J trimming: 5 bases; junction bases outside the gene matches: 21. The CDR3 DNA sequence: TGTGCCATCATAATCGCTTTATTCACTGACAGGGGGTGGCATCAGCCCCAGCATTTT. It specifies CAIIIALFTDRGWHQPQHF.